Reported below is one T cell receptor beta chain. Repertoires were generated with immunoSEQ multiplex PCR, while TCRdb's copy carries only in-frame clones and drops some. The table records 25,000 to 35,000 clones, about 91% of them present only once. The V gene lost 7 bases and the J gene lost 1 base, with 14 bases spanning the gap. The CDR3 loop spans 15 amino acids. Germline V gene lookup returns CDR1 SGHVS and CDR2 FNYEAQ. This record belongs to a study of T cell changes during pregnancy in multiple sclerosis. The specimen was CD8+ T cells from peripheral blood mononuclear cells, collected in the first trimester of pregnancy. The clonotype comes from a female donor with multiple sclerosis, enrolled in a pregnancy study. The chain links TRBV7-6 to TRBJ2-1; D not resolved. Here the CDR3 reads CASKDQVSSYNEQFF. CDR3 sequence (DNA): TGTGCCAGCAAAGACCAGGTGTCATCCTACAATGAGCAGTTCTTC.